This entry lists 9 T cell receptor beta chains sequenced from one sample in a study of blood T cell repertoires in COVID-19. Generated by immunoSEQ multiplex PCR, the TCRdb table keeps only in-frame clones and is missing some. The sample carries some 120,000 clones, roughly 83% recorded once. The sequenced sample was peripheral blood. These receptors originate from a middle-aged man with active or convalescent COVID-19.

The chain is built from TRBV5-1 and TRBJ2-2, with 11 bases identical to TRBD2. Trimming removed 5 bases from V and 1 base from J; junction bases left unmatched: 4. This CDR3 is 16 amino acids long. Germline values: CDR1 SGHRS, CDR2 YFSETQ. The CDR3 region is CASSLGTSGNTGELFF. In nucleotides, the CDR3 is TGCGCCAGCAGTCTGGGGACTAGCGGGAACACCGGGGAGCTGTTTTTT.

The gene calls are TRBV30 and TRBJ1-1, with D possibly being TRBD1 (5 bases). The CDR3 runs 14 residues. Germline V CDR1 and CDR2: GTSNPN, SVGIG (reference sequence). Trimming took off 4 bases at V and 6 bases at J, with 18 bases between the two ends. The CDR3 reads CAWKFGSGISEAFF. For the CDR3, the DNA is TGTGCCTGGAAGTTTGGTTCAGGGATCTCTGAAGCTTTCTTT.

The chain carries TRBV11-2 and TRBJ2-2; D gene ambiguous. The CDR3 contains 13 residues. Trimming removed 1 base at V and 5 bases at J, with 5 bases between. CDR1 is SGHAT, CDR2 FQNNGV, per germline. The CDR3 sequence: CASSLGETGELFF. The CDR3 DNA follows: TGTGCCAGCAGCTTAGGCGAGACCGGGGAGCTGTTTTTT.

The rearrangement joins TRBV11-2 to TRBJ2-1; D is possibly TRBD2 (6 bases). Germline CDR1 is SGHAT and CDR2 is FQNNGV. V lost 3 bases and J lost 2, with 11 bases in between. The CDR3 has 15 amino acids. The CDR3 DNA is TGTGCCAGCAGCTTTCAGGGAGGCGCCTACAATGAGCAGTTCTTC. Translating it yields CASSFQGGAYNEQFF. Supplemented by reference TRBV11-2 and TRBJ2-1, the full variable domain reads EAGVAQSPRYKIIEKRQSVAFWCNPISGHATLYWYQQILGQGPKLLIQFQNNGVVDDSQLPKDRFSAERLKGVDSTLKIQPAKLEDSAVYLCASSFQGGAYNEQFFGPGTRLTVL.

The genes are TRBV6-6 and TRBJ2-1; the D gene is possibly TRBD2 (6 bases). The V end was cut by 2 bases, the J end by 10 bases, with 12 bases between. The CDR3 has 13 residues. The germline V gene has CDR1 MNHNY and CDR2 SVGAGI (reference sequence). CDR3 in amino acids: CASSYLIAAEQFF. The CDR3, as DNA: TGTGCCAGCAGTTACCTTATAGCGGCGGAGCAGTTCTTC.

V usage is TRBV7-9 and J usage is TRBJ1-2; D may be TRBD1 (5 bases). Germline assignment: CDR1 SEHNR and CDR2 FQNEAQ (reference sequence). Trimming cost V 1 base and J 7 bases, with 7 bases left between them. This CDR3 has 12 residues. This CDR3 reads CASSLVGGGYTF. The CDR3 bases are TGTGCCAGCAGCTTAGTCGGGGGTGGCTACACCTTC.

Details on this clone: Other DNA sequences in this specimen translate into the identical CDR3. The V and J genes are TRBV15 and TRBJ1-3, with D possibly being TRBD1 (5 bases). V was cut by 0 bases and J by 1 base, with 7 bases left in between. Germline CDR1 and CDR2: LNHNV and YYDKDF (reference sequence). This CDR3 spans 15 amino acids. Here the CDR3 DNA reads TGTGCCACCAGCAGAGATCGGGGGTCTGGAAACACCATATATTTT. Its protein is CATSRDRGSGNTIYF.

The CDR3 here is CASSSQGEAFF. DNA of the CDR3: TGTGCCAGCAGCTCACAGGGGGAAGCTTTCTTT. The V and J genes are TRBV7-2 and TRBJ1-1; 7 bases are a match to TRBD1. This CDR3 region has 11 residues. V trimming: 4 bases; J trimming: 8 bases; junction bases outside the gene matches: 1. The germline V gene has CDR1 SGHTA and CDR2 FQGNSA.

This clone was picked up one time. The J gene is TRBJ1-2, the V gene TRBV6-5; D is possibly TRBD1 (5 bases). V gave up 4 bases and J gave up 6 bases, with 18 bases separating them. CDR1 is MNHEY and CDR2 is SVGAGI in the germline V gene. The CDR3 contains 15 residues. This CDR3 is CASSSSGGLGNGYTF. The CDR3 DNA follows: TGTGCCAGCAGTTCCTCGGGGGGACTAGGGAATGGCTACACCTTC.